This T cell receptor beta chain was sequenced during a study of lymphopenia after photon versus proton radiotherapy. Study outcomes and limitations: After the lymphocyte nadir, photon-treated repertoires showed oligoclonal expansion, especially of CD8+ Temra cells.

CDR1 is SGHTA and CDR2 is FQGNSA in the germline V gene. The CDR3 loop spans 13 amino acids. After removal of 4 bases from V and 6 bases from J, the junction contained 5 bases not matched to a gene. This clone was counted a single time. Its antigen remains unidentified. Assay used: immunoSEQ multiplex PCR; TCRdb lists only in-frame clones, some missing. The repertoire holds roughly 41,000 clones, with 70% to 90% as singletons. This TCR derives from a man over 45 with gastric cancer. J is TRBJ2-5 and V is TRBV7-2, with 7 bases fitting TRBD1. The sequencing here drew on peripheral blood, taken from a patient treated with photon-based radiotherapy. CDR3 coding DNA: TGTGCCAGCAGCTCGACAGGGACACAGACCCAGTACTTC. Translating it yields CASSSTGTQTQYF. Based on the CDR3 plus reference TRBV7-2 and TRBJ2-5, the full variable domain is GAGVSQSPSNKVTEKGKDVELRCDPISGHTALYWYRQSLGQGLEFLIYFQGNSAPDKSGLPSDRFSAERTGGSVSTLTIQRTQQEDSAVYLCASSSTGTQTQYFGPGTRLLVL.